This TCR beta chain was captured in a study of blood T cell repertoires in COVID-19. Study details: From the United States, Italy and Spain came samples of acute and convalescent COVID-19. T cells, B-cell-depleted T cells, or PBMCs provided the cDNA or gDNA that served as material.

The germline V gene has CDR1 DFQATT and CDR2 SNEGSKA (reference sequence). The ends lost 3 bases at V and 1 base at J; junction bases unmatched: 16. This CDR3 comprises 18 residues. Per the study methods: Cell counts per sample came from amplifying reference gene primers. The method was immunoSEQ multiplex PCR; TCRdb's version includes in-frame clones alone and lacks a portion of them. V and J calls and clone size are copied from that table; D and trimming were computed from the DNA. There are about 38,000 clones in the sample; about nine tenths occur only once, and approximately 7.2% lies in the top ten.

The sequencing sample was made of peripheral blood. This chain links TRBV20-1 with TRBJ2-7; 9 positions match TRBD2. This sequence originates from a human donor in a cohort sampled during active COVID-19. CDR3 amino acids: CSASSLAGGLRSSYEQYF. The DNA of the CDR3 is TGCAGTGCTAGTTCGTTGGCGGGGGGGCTCAGGTCTTCCTACGAGCAGTACTTC.